The sequence of this T cell receptor beta chain was determined in a study of cytomegalovirus exposure and HLA in healthy donors. J lost 8 bases, V lost 1 base, and 9 bases had no gene match. The CDR3 loop spans 16 amino acids. CDR1 is SGHAT and CDR2 is FQNNGV in the germline V gene. Primers: 60 Vbeta forward and 13 Jbeta reverse. The data were produced by immunoSEQ multiplex PCR, yet TCRdb's version contains in-frame clones alone and is incomplete. The data hold 150,000 to 200,000 clones, with approximately 83% observed a single time. Specimen: PBMCs. V and J are TRBV11-2 and TRBJ1-4; 8 bases are a match to TRBD1. This receptor was obtained from a man younger than 30 in good health and CMV-seropositive. The CDR3: CASSLGDAGGLEKLFF. The CDR3 DNA reads TGTGCCAGCAGCTTAGGAGATGCAGGGGGCTTGGAAAAACTGTTTTTT.